This T cell receptor beta chain was identified during a study of monozygotic twins with inflammatory bowel disease. The study's findings and limits: Ultimately, a single strong signal or clonotype associated with IBD was not supported. Reduced clonotype sharing with other individuals was observed in IBD patients relative to healthy twins, especially with disease activity.

As regards this clonotype: Its antigen is unidentified.

In germline, CDR1 is SGHRS, CDR2 YFSETQ. The CDR3 consists of 18 residues. TCRdb reprocessed the 5' RACE reads, with one entry per CDR3 protein and no DNA. The sample includes some 130,000 distinct CDR3 sequences. The rearrangement links TRBV5-1 to TRBJ2-6; TCRdb selects TRBD2, and the lack of DNA leaves this call unchecked. The receptor comes from a human donor with ulcerative colitis or Crohn's disease, or a healthy co-twin of an affected twin (not recorded which). Sequencing was done on a sample of blood. CDR3 region: CASSWRTSYGSGANVLTF.